Reported below is one TCR beta chain. This CDR3 contains 16 residues. V was trimmed by 3 bases and J by 5 bases, leaving 19 bases between them. Germline-derived CDR1 and CDR2 are SGHAT and FQNNGV. The record originates from a study of CD8+ T cells in alopecia areata. This sample's treatment: oral pan-JAK inhibitor, 5-10 mg twice daily. Reverse transcription of extracted RNA yielded cDNA, which provided the sequencing template. Some clones are missing from TCRdb's copy, which holds only in-frame ones; the method was immunoSEQ multiplex PCR. The sample consists of tens of thousands of clones, around 70% of them appearing once.

This sequence joins TRBV11-2 and TRBJ1-1; the D is unclear. The source of this sequence is a human donor with alopecia areata. The sequencing here drew on CD8+ T cells sorted from blood, taken around week 42, from a patient treated with tofacitinib. CDR3 in DNA: TGTGCCAGCAGCTTTTTTCCAGGACTGGGGTTGACTGAAGCTTTCTTT. The encoded protein is CASSFFPGLGLTEAFF.